This T cell receptor (beta chain) comes out of a study of cytomegalovirus exposure and HLA in healthy donors. Turning to the study itself: Genetic ancestry analysis placed approximately 79% of the 300 to 500 donors that were genotyped in the Caucasian-associated cluster.

Turning to this clone: Its antigen is undetermined.

The PCR was carried out with 60 Vbeta primers and 13 Jbeta primers. Data came from immunoSEQ multiplex PCR; TCRdb stores just in-frame clones and leaves some out. Of 150,000 to 200,000 clones in the sample, 81% were seen once. General study findings and limits: An assumption of roughly uniform sequencing depth across donors underlay the presence/absence analyses. The later analysis indicated that the majority of CMV-associated TCR beta chains appeared HLA-restricted. For most TCR beta V segments, an earlier analysis put the productive rate at about 87% or about 30% of the time.

This receptor was identified in a woman younger than 35 in good health and CMV-seropositive. Sequenced material: PBMCs.

The CDR3 sequence is CASSSQGGDTEAFF. The CDR3 coding sequence is TGTGCCAGCAGCTCTCAGGGCGGCGACACTGAAGCTTTCTTT. The rearrangement links TRBV2 to TRBJ1-1; tentatively, D is TRBD1 (5 bases). V lost 6 bases, J lost 3 bases, and 14 bases lay in between. The CDR3 extends over 14 amino acids. From germline, CDR1 is SNHLY and CDR2 FYNNEI.